The entry that follows covers one T cell receptor (beta chain) sequence. CDR1 is MNHEY and CDR2 is SMNVEV in the germline V gene (reference sequence). The CDR3 runs 15 residues. Germline trimming cut 1 base from V and 7 bases from J; bases unmatched to any gene: 4. The data are from a study of blood T cell repertoires in COVID-19. Turning to the study itself: Spain, Italy and the United States supplied samples that represented acute and convalescent COVID-19. Nucleic acid was either cDNA or gDNA, and it came from T cells, B-cell-depleted T cells, or PBMCs.

Original analysis: Estimates of nucleated cell counts were drawn from the amplification of reference gene primers. Sequencing used immunoSEQ multiplex PCR; TCRdb keeps in-frame clones, though not all of them. For V, J and clone size, that table is used; D and trimming come from the DNA. The sample has about 27,000 clones, roughly 83% seen once. The sequenced sample was peripheral blood. This chain joins TRBV27 and TRBJ1-5, with TRBD1 identical over 10 bases. The sequence came from a man aged 70 or older with active COVID-19. The CDR3 DNA follows: TGTGCCAGCAGTTTATACGGGACAGGGGACCAGCCCCAGCATTTT. As protein: CASSLYGTGDQPQHF.